This TCR beta chain was captured by sequencing in a study of CD8 T cells in ankylosing spondylitis. In this sample, this clonotype turned up many times. The antigen is unknown. Quantitative 5'-RACE with molecular barcodes generated TCR beta libraries. TCRdb itself ran the 5' RACE reads through MiXCR, one entry per CDR3 protein. Of under 550,000 distinct CDR3 sequences in the sample, 25% to 30% were seen once. Study results and caveats: One TCR beta motif, made up of roughly 8 highly homologous variants, appeared characteristic of ankylosing spondylitis blood. Disease-linked clones reportedly concentrated significantly in matched ankylosing spondylitis synovial fluid. Peripheral blood samples showed relatively rare disease-linked clones, and these clones were CD8+. Certain motif variants had earlier appeared in reactive arthritis synovial fluid and blood.

Germline trimming cut 0 bases from V and 2 bases from J; bases unmatched to any gene: 0. Germline V gene lookup returns CDR1 SGHRS and CDR2 YFSETQ. CDR3 length: 16 amino acids. V and J are TRBV5-1 and TRBJ2-2; 11 bases agree with TRBD1. The sample comprised blood, either unsorted or a sorted T cell fraction (not recorded which). This clonotype was sampled from a male donor with ankylosing spondylitis. The CDR3 sequence is CASSLGTGGNTGELFF. Here the CDR3 DNA reads TGCGCCAGCAGCTTGGGGACAGGGGGCAACACCGGGGAGCTGTTTTTT.